These 19 T cell receptor beta chains share one sample of origin, sequenced in a study of radiation and T cells in renal cell carcinoma. As to time point: blood 4 weeks post-SBRT, at nephrectomy. Treatment given: 15 Gy SBRT to primary tumor, nephrectomy 4 weeks later. The table came from immunoSEQ multiplex PCR; TCRdb's copy has only in-frame clones and leaves some out. The data show 150,000 or so clones, approximately 90% seen once. The source material was blood, sampled from a patient whose treatment included radiotherapy and nephrectomy. The receptors here all came from a woman aged 45-59 years with renal cell carcinoma.

This chain connects TRBV7-2 to TRBJ1-2; D is uncertain. The germline gives CDR1 SGHTA, CDR2 FQGNSA. The CDR3 is 14 residues long. Trimming shortened V by 3 bases and J by 6 bases, and 14 bases separated the two germline ends. In DNA, the CDR3 is TGTGCCAGCAGCTTCCTGGTCGGGGTTGATGGCTACACCTTC. It encodes CASSFLVGVDGYTF.

This rearrangement joins TRBV6-6 to TRBJ1-4; the D is unclear. V dropped 2 bases and J dropped 8 bases, with 18 bases sitting between them. This CDR3 comprises 16 residues. Looked up from germline, CDR1 is MNHNY and CDR2 is SVGAGI (reference sequence). The CDR3 spells CASSYGLTGGEEKLFF. The CDR3 coding sequence is TGTGCCAGCAGTTACGGTTTAACGGGAGGTGAGGAAAAACTGTTTTTT.

The chain couples TRBV30 to TRBJ2-2; D gene ambiguous. The CDR3 extends over 12 amino acids. Germline CDR1 and CDR2: GTSNPN and SVGIG (reference sequence). With 4 bases removed from V and 1 base from J, the gap between germline ends came to 4 bases. This CDR3 reads CAWTENTGELFF. The CDR3 nucleotides are TGTGCCTGGACAGAGAACACCGGGGAGCTGTTTTTT.

V is TRBV15 and J is TRBJ1-6; the match to TRBD1 covers 9 bases. Germline V gene data show CDR1 as LNHNV and CDR2 as YYDKDF (reference sequence). V shed 0 bases and J 7 bases; nucleotides not matched to a gene: 4. This CDR3 has 16 residues. As DNA, the CDR3 is TGTGCCACCAGCAGAGATGGGACAGGGCCAAATTCACCCCTCCACTTT. This translates into CATSRDGTGPNSPLHF.

The genes are TRBV2 and TRBJ1-2; 8 positions agree with TRBD1. V lost 6 bases, J lost 6 bases, and 3 bases stayed unmatched. Germline CDR1 SNHLY, CDR2 FYNNEI. CDR3 length: 12 amino acids. CDR3 in DNA: TGTGCCAGCAGCGGGACAGGAAATGGCTACACCTTC. Translation: CASSGTGNGYTF.

CDR3 coding DNA: TGTGCCAGCAGTTACGGGGCCCCGGGGGGAAATCAGCCCCAGCATTTT. Its translation is CASSYGAPGGNQPQHF. This chain joins TRBV6-5 and TRBJ1-5; a weak D match, TRBD1 (5 bases). Per the germline V gene, CDR1 is MNHEY and CDR2 is SVGAGI. V was trimmed by 2 bases and J by 4 bases, leaving 15 bases between them. CDR3 length equals 16 residues.

This clone was observed once. The genes are TRBV5-1 and TRBJ2-3, with 9 bases lining up with TRBD2. Unmatched junction bases numbered 3, after V lost 0 bases and J lost 1 base. The germline V gene encodes CDR1 SGHRS and CDR2 YFSETQ. The CDR3 has 16 residues. The CDR3 protein is CASSLGERGGTDTQYF. DNA of the CDR3: TGCGCCAGCAGCTTGGGAGAGCGGGGGGGCACAGATACGCAGTATTTT.

The V and J genes are TRBV5-8 and TRBJ1-1, with 8 positions matching TRBD1. This CDR3 has 13 amino acids. Germline loops: CDR1 SGHTS, CDR2 YDEGEE. V shed 4 bases, J shed 7 bases, and the junction held 6 bases outside the gene matches. The DNA of the CDR3 is TGTGCCAGCAGCCCGGACAGGGCTGTTGAAGCTTTCTTT. It specifies CASSPDRAVEAFF.

This chain links TRBV19 with TRBJ2-7; tentatively, D is TRBD1 (5 bases). The ends were cut back, 4 bases at V and 1 base at J, with 8 bases in the middle. This CDR3 has 13 residues. Germline CDR1 LNHDA, CDR2 SQIVND (reference sequence). CDR3 sequence: CASSTTVSYEQYF. CDR3 DNA: TGTGCCAGTAGTACGACAGTTTCCTACGAGCAGTACTTC.

This clone was observed a single time. This chain connects TRBV28 to TRBJ1-2; TRBD1 matches 11 bases. CDR3 length: 15 residues. Germline V gene data show CDR1 as MDHEN and CDR2 as SYDVKM. With 5 bases clipped from V and 4 bases from J, the junction kept 6 bases outside the gene matches. The chain's CDR3 is CASSSPGQGAYGYTF. CDR3 nucleotide sequence: TGTGCCAGCAGTAGTCCTGGACAGGGGGCCTATGGCTACACCTTC.

The chain combines TRBV4-1 with TRBJ2-1; 8 nucleotides match TRBD1. There are 16 residues in the CDR3. The germline gives CDR1 MGHRA, CDR2 YSYEKL. V was pared by 2 bases and J by 7 bases, with 10 bases of the junction left unmatched. The DNA of the CDR3 is TGCGCCAGCAGCCAACCAGGGGGCGATTTGAAGAATGAGCAGTTCTTC. Amino acids: CASSQPGGDLKNEQFF.

This clone was counted only a few times. The V call is TRBV7-2, the J call TRBJ1-1; D is undetermined. The CDR3 contains 13 residues. V was pared by 5 bases and J by 4 bases, with 11 bases between. Germline CDR1 SGHTA, CDR2 FQGNSA. The CDR3 here is CASSRTRSTEAFF. The CDR3 DNA reads TGTGCCAGCAGCCGAACCAGAAGCACTGAAGCTTTCTTT.

The chain uses TRBV4-2 and TRBJ2-2; D is ambiguous. Looked up from germline, CDR1 is LGHNA and CDR2 is YNFKEQ. This CDR3 has 17 amino acids. Deletions cut 4 bases from V and 1 base from J, with 16 bases between. CDR3 amino acids: CASSPRPSTMNTGELFF. The CDR3 region has the DNA TGTGCCAGCAGCCCTCGGCCGAGTACCATGAACACCGGGGAGCTGTTTTTT.

CDR3 bases: TGTGCCAGCAGCTCTCGGCTGGGGGCTAATGTGAACACTGAAGCTTTCTTT. It is translated as CASSSRLGANVNTEAFF. V and J are TRBV7-6 and TRBJ1-1, with a possible D match to TRBD1 (6 bases). This CDR3 is 17 amino acids long. Germline CDR1 and CDR2: SGHVS and FNYEAQ. Trimming removed 4 bases at V and 0 bases at J, with 18 bases between.

The chain is built from TRBV13 and TRBJ1-1; unclear D gene. V lost 1 base and J 8 bases, leaving 11 bases between the germline ends. CDR1 and CDR2 (germline): PRHDT, FYEKMQ (reference sequence). This CDR3 has 13 residues. The CDR3 is CASSLVMVSEAFF. For the CDR3, the DNA is TGTGCCAGCAGCTTAGTAATGGTGTCCGAAGCTTTCTTT.

The gene calls are TRBV7-2 and TRBJ2-1, with D unresolved. Germline V lookup: CDR1 SGHTA, CDR2 FQGNSA. V dropped 1 base and J dropped 4 bases, with 8 bases sitting between them. The CDR3 is 14 amino acids. The CDR3 DNA reads as TGTGCCAGCAGCTTAGATCCCGATTACAATGAGCAGTTCTTC. Translating it yields CASSLDPDYNEQFF.

This clone was seen once. The chain employs TRBV6-5 and TRBJ1-6, with TRBD1 as a possible D gene (5 bases). Trimming took 6 bases from V and 5 from J, leaving 11 bases between them. The CDR3 contains 14 residues. Germline V gives CDR1 MNHEY, CDR2 SVGAGI. The CDR3 sequence is CASRRDGNNSPLHF. CDR3 DNA: TGTGCCAGCAGAAGGGACGGTAATAATTCACCCCTCCACTTT.

The V gene is TRBV19, the J gene TRBJ1-5, with 9 bases aligning to TRBD1. CDR1 is LNHDA and CDR2 is SQIVND in the germline V gene (reference sequence). The CDR3 covers 16 residues. The J segment lost 7 bases and the V segment lost 5 bases, leaving 12 bases of the junction unmatched. CDR3 DNA: TGTGCCAGTAGTTTACCGCCGGGACAGGGCTTCCAGCCCCAGCATTTT. This encodes CASSLPPGQGFQPQHF.

The chain uses TRBV4-3 and TRBJ1-3, with D possibly matching TRBD1 (5 bases). Trimming stripped 0 bases from V and 4 bases from J, with 10 bases between. This CDR3 has 15 amino acids. The germline V gene encodes CDR1 LGHNA and CDR2 YSLEER. Here the CDR3 reads CASSQDLGAGNTIYF. Written as DNA, the CDR3 is TGCGCCAGCAGCCAAGATTTAGGGGCGGGAAACACCATATATTTT.